Following are 17 T cell receptor beta chains from one sample sequenced in a study of T cell changes during pregnancy in multiple sclerosis. TCRdb's table, derived via immunoSEQ multiplex PCR, lists solely in-frame clones and lacks some. Counted here are about 28,000 clones, around 88% occurring once; the ten biggest clones make up under 4%. Source: CD4+ T cells from peripheral blood mononuclear cells, taken in the first trimester of pregnancy. Source of these receptors: a female donor in good health, enrolled as a control in a pregnancy study.

The V gene is TRBV6-5, the J gene TRBJ1-3; D is unresolved. The CDR3 sequence is 11 residues long. The ends were cut back, 2 bases at V and 9 bases at J, with 5 bases in the middle. Germline-derived CDR1 and CDR2 are MNHEY and SVGAGI. CDR3 amino acids: CASSYVATIYF. The CDR3 DNA follows: TGTGCCAGCAGTTACGTGGCCACCATATATTTT.

This chain connects TRBV18 to TRBJ1-2, with D perhaps TRBD1 (5 bases). Germline loops: CDR1 KGHSH, CDR2 LQKENI. This CDR3 spans 14 amino acids. Trimming took 1 base from V and 4 from J, leaving 10 bases between them. The CDR3 spells CASSPREGTYGYTF. The CDR3 coding sequence is TGTGCCAGCTCACCACGGGAGGGGACCTATGGCTACACCTTC.

This chain links TRBV10-1 with TRBJ1-1, with D perhaps matching TRBD1 (5 bases). The V gene's germline CDR1 is WNHNN and CDR2 SYGVQD (reference sequence). The length of the CDR3 is 13 residues. V lost 0 bases and J 4 bases, leaving 6 bases between the germline ends. This CDR3 is CASSESQGTEAFF. DNA for the CDR3: TGCGCCAGCAGTGAGTCTCAGGGCACTGAAGCTTTCTTT.

The chain employs TRBV19 and TRBJ1-6; maybe TRBD1 (6 bases). The V gene's germline CDR1 is LNHDA and CDR2 SQIVND (reference sequence). Trimming removed 4 bases from V and 10 bases from J, with 14 bases in between. The CDR3 extends over 14 amino acids. CDR3 in amino acids: CASSTNGGRSPLHF. The CDR3 bases are TGTGCCAGTAGTACCAACGGGGGGCGATCACCCCTCCACTTT.

V and J are TRBV6-1 and TRBJ1-1; D perhaps matches TRBD1 (5 bases). V was cut by 6 bases and J by 8 bases, with 16 bases left in between. CDR3 length equals 13 residues. From germline, CDR1 is MNHNS and CDR2 SASEGT. Written as DNA, the CDR3 is TGTGCCAGCAGGCCCGGGGGGAGTGGAGAAGCTTTCTTT. Translation gives CASRPGGSGEAFF.

The chain employs TRBV11-2 and TRBJ1-2, with TRBD1 matching over 8 bases. V lost 4 bases and J lost 8; bases outside the gene matches: 9. This CDR3 comprises 14 residues. Germline V gene lookup returns CDR1 SGHAT and CDR2 FQNNGV. CDR3 bases: TGTGCCAGCAGCTCCGGGACAGGATACTGGGGCTACACCTTC. Encoded protein: CASSSGTGYWGYTF.

The chain links TRBV7-8 to TRBJ2-3; D unresolved. Germline assignment: CDR1 SGHVS and CDR2 FQNEAQ. The CDR3 sequence is 15 residues long. V lost 0 bases to trimming and J lost 4 bases, with 11 bases between them. CDR3 DNA sequence: TGTGCCAGCAGCTTAGCAAGGTTTAGCCCAGATACGCAGTATTTT. The encoded protein is CASSLARFSPDTQYF.

The rearrangement uses TRBV10-3 and TRBJ2-5; D might be TRBD1 (6 bases). V gave up 3 bases and J gave up 0 bases, with 8 bases separating them. CDR1 and CDR2 from the germline V gene are ENHRY and SYGVKD. The CDR3 totals 14 residues. As DNA, the CDR3 is TGTGCCATCAGTGATGGACAGAACCAAGAGACCCAGTACTTC. This encodes CAISDGQNQETQYF.

This chain connects TRBV6-4 to TRBJ1-1; D remains unclear. The CDR3 has 13 residues. Between the trimmed V and J ends, which lost 3 bases and 5 bases, there was a span of 10 bases. CDR1 is MRHNA, CDR2 SNTAGT, per germline. The CDR3: CASSEALRTEAFF. In nucleotides, the CDR3 is TGTGCCAGCAGTGAAGCGCTAAGGACTGAAGCTTTCTTT.

The rearrangement uses TRBV18 and TRBJ1-6, with D tentatively TRBD1 (5 bases). The length of the CDR3 is 13 residues. Germline V lookup: CDR1 KGHSH, CDR2 LQKENI. V was cut by 5 bases and J by 6 bases, with 8 bases left in between. In DNA, the CDR3 is TGTGCCAGCTCATCCGACAGTAATTCACCCCTCCACTTT. Its translation: CASSSDSNSPLHF.

The rearrangement uses TRBV7-3 and TRBJ2-7, with a tentative D call TRBD2 (6 bases). Looked up from germline, CDR1 is SGHTA and CDR2 is FQGTGA. The CDR3 contains 15 residues. V lost 7 bases and J lost 3, with 19 bases in between. CDR3 in DNA: TGTGCCAGCACCCCGCGGGCTGGGCGGGACTACGAGCAGTACTTC. This sequence encodes CASTPRAGRDYEQYF.

The chain is built from TRBV2 and TRBJ2-1, with TRBD2 matching 7 bases. CDR1 and CDR2 (germline): SNHLY, FYNNEI. CDR3 length: 16 residues. V shed 6 bases, J shed 5 bases, and the junction held 13 bases outside the gene matches. In DNA form, the CDR3 reads TGTGCCAGCAGGGCCTTTGCGGGAGTGAGGGACAATGAGCAGTTCTTC. Its protein is CASRAFAGVRDNEQFF.

This clone was observed a single time. The chain combines TRBV6-1 with TRBJ2-7; D perhaps matches TRBD2 (5 bases). Germline V gene sequence: CDR1 MNHNS, CDR2 SASEGT. This CDR3 is built from 13 residues. V was clipped by 1 base and J by 3 bases, with 7 bases between them. The CDR3: CASSEVRGYEQYF. Written as DNA, the CDR3 is TGTGCCAGCAGTGAAGTTCGGGGCTACGAGCAGTACTTC.

This chain uses TRBV5-1 with TRBJ1-2, with D perhaps matching TRBD1 (6 bases). V dropped 2 bases and J dropped 6 bases, with 23 bases sitting between them. Germline values: CDR1 SGHRS, CDR2 YFSETQ. CDR3 length equals 17 residues. This CDR3 is CASSLPVQGSPLDGYTF. CDR3 in DNA: TGCGCCAGCAGCTTACCGGTGCAGGGGTCCCCTCTAGATGGCTACACCTTC.

This chain uses TRBV2 with TRBJ2-2; perhaps TRBD2 as D (6 bases). Trimming pared 2 bases from V and 3 bases from J, leaving 10 bases between. Germline V gene lookup returns CDR1 SNHLY and CDR2 FYNNEI. The CDR3 runs 15 residues. CDR3 loop: CASSEFGRDTGELFF. In DNA form, the CDR3 reads TGTGCCAGCAGTGAATTCGGGAGAGACACCGGGGAGCTGTTTTTT.

The CDR3 region has the DNA TGCGCCAGCAGTGATTTAGTTTACCAAGAGACCCAGTACTTC. Amino acids: CASSDLVYQETQYF. The chain is built from TRBV10-2 and TRBJ2-5; D is uncertain. V lost 3 bases, J lost 0 bases, and 8 bases lay in between. CDR1 and CDR2 (germline): WSHSY, SAAADI. This CDR3 is built from 14 residues.

In DNA, the CDR3 is TGCGCCAGCAGCCAAGAAAGTAAGGGACTACTGCCCAATGAGCAGTTCTTC. This codes for CASSQESKGLLPNEQFF. The chain joins TRBV4-3 to TRBJ2-1; 7 bases fit TRBD2. V lost 0 bases and J lost 6; bases outside the gene matches: 11. This CDR3 region has 17 residues. The germline V gene encodes CDR1 LGHNA and CDR2 YSLEER.